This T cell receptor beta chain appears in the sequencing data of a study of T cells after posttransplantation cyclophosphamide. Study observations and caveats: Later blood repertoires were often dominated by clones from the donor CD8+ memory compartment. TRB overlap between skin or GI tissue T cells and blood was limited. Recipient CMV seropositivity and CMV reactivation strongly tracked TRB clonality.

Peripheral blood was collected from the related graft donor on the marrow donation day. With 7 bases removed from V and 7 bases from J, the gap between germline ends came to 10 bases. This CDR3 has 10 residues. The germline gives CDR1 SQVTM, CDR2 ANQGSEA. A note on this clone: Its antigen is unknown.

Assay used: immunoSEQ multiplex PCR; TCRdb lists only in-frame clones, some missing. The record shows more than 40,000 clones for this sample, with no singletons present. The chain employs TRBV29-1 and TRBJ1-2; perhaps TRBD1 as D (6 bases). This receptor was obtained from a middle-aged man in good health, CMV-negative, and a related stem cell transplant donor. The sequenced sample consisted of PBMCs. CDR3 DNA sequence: TGCAGCGCAGGGGCGGGTGGCTACACCTTC. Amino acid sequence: CSAGAGGYTF.